This TCR beta chain originates from a study of blood T cell repertoires in COVID-19. Study summary: Researchers got acute and convalescent COVID-19 samples from the United States, Italy and Spain. The analysed material was cDNA or gDNA that came from T cells, B-cell-depleted T cells, or PBMCs.

In the source study's methods: How many nucleated cells were present was estimated from reference gene primer amplification. Repertoires were generated with immunoSEQ multiplex PCR, while TCRdb's copy carries only in-frame clones and drops some. That table is the source of V, J and clone size, and D and trimming were worked out from the DNA. The repertoire holds around 110,000 clones, with approximately 80% as singletons. CDR3 length: 16 residues. Germline V gives CDR1 KGHSH, CDR2 LQKENI. Unmatched junction bases numbered 9, after V lost 3 bases and J lost 7 bases. Followed longitudinally, the Seattle patients had been enrolled during active infection.

The sequenced material came from peripheral blood. The chain is built from TRBV18 and TRBJ2-1, with TRBD2 matching over 10 bases. The source of this sequence is a man older than 75 with COVID-19, enrolled during active disease. CDR3: CASSPQSGRVGNEQFF. In DNA form, the CDR3 reads TGTGCCAGCTCACCTCAGAGCGGGAGGGTCGGGAATGAGCAGTTCTTC.